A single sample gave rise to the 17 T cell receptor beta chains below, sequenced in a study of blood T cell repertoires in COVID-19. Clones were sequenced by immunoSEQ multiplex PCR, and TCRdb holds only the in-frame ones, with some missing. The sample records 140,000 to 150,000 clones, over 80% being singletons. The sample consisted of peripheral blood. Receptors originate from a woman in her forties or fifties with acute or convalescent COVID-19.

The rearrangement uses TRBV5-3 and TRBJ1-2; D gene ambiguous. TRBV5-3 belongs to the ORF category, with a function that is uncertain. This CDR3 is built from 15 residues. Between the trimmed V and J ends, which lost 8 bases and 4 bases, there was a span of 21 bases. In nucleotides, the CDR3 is TGTGCCAGTCCGAAATATACGGGATTGGTCTATGGCTACACCTTC. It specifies CASPKYTGLVYGYTF.

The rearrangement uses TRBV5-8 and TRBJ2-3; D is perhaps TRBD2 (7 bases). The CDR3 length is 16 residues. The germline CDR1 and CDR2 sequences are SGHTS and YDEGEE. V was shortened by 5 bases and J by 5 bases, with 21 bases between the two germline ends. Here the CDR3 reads CASRPLAPEGVDTQYF. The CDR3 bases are TGTGCCAGCAGGCCACTAGCGCCCGAGGGGGTAGATACGCAGTATTTT.

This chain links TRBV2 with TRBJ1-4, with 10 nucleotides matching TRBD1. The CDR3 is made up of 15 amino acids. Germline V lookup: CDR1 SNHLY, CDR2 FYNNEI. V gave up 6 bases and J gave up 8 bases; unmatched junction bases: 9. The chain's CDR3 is CASRGDRGTNEKLFF. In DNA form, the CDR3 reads TGTGCCAGCAGAGGGGACAGGGGTACGAACGAAAAACTGTTTTTT.

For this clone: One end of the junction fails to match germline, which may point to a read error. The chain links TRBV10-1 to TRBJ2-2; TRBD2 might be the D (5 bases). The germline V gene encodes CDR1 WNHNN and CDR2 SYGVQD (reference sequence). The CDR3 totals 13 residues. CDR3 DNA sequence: TGCGCCAGCAGCAGGAGGAACGCCGGGGAGCTGTTTTTT. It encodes CASSRRNAGELFF.

CDR3 amino acids: CASSGSGTGVGYTF. The CDR3 DNA sequence: TGTGCCAGCAGCGGATCCGGGACAGGGGTCGGCTACACCTTC. The chain is built from TRBV11-1 and TRBJ1-2; 10 bases fit TRBD1. With V trimmed by 5 bases and J by 8 bases, 8 bases remained unmatched. In germline, CDR1 is SGHAT, CDR2 FQDESV (reference sequence). The CDR3 has 14 amino acids.

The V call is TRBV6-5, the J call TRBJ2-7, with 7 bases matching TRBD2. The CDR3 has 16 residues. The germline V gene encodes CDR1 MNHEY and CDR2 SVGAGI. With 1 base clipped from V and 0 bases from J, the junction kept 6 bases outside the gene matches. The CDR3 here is CASSYLGRGSSYEQYF. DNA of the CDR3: TGTGCCAGCAGTTACTTGGGTCGCGGGAGCTCCTACGAGCAGTACTTC.

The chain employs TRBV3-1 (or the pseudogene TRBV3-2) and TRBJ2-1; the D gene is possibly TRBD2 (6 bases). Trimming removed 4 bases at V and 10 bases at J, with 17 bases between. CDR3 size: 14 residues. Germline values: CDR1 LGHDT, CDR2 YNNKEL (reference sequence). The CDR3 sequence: CASSPLFRAGEQFF. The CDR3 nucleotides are TGTGCCAGCAGCCCCCTCTTTCGGGCGGGAGAGCAGTTCTTC.

The CDR3 loop reads CASSQVREAGELFF. The CDR3 DNA reads as TGTGCCAGCAGCCAAGTACGGGAGGCCGGGGAGCTGTTTTTT. The chain carries TRBV14 and TRBJ2-2, with 7 bases fitting TRBD2. CDR3 length: 14 amino acids. The V gene end was trimmed by 1 base and the J gene end by 6 bases; junction bases not matched to a gene: 2. From germline, CDR1 is SGHDN and CDR2 FVKESK.

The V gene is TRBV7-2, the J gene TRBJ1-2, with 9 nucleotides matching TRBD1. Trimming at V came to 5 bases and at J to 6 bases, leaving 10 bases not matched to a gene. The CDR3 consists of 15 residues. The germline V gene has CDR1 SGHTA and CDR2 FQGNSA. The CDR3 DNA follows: TGTGCCAGCAGCACGCCTCCGGGACAGGGTAATGGCTACACCTTC. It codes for CASSTPPGQGNGYTF. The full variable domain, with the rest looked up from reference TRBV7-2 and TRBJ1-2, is GAGVSQSPSNKVTEKGKDVELRCDPISGHTALYWYRQSLGQGLEFLIYFQGNSAPDKSGLPSDRFSAERTGGSVSTLTIQRTQQEDSAVYLCASSTPPGQGNGYTFGSGTRLTVV.

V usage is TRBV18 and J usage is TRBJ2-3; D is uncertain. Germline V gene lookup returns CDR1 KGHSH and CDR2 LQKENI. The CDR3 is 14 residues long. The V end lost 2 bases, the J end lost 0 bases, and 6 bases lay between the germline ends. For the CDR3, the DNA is TGTGCCAGCTCACCAGCGACTAGCACAGATACGCAGTATTTT. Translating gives CASSPATSTDTQYF.

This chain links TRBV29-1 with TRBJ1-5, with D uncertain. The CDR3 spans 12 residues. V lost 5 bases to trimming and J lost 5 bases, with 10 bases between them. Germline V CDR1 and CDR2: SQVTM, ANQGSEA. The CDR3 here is CSVKGHDQPQHF. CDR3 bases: TGCAGCGTTAAAGGTCATGATCAGCCCCAGCATTTT.

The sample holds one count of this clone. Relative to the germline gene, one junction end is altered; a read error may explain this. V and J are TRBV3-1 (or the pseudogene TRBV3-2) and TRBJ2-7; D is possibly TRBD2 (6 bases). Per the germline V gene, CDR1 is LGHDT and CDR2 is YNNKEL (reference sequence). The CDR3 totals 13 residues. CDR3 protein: CASSQERGGRSDF. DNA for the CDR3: TGTGCCAGCAGCCAAGAAAGGGGAGGCAGGTCCGATTTC.

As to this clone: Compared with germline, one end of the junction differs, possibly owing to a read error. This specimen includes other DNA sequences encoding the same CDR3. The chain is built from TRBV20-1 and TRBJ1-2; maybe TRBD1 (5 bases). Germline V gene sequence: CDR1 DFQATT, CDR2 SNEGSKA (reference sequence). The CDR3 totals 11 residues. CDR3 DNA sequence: TGCAGTGCGAGAGACAGCTATGGCTACACCTTC. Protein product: CSARDSYGYTF.

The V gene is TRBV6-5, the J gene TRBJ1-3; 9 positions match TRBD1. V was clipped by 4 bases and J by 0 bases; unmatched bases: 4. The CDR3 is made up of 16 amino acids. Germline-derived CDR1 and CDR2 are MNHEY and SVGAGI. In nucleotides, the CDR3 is TGTGCCAGCAGTTGGGACAGGGCGAGCTCTGGAAACACCATATATTTT. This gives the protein CASSWDRASSGNTIYF.

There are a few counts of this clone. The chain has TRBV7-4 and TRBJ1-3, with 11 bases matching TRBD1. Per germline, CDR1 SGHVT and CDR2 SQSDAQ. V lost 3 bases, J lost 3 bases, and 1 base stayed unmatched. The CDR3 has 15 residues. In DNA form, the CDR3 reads TGTGCCAGCAGCTTGGGACAGGGGGATGGAAACACCATATATTTT. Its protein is CASSLGQGDGNTIYF.

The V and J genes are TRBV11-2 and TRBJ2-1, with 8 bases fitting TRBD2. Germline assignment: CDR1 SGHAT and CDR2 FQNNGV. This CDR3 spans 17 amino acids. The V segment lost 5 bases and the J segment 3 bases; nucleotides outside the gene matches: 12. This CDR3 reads CASSPRPSGLYYNEQFF. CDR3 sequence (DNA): TGTGCCAGCAGCCCAAGACCTAGCGGGCTTTACTACAATGAGCAGTTCTTC. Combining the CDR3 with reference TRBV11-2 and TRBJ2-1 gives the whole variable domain EAGVAQSPRYKIIEKRQSVAFWCNPISGHATLYWYQQILGQGPKLLIQFQNNGVVDDSQLPKDRFSAERLKGVDSTLKIQPAKLEDSAVYLCASSPRPSGLYYNEQFFGPGTRLTVL.

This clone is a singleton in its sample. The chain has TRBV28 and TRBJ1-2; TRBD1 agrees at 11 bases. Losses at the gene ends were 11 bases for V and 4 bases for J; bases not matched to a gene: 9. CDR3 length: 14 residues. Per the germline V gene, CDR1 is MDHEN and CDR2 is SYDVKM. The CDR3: CAAAWTGGPYGYTF. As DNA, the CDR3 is TGTGCCGCTGCCTGGACAGGGGGCCCCTATGGCTACACCTTC.